A selection of T cell receptor beta chains follows, all from one sample in a study of blood T cell repertoires in COVID-19. Assay: immunoSEQ multiplex PCR; the TCRdb copy retains only in-frame clones and omits some. The sample shows 95,000 to 100,000 clones, about 87% of them seen only once. What was sequenced was peripheral blood. Receptors were obtained from a woman in her twenties or thirties with acute or convalescent COVID-19. Both conserved end residues are part of each CDR3. The order of the fields is D gene, clone size, J gene, V gene, CDR3 protein, CDR3 DNA. A D gene is named only where the DNA matches it firmly. The size of a clone is reported for some rows only, either as once, few or many, or as a class for expanded clones.

TRBD1	-	TRBJ1-6	TRBV6-5	CASSYLGQGNSPLHF	TGTGCCAGCAGTTACTTGGGACAGGGGAATTCACCCCTCCACTTT
-	few	TRBJ1-4	TRBV4-1	CASSLSMSVNEKLFF	TGCGCCAGCAGCCTTTCCATGAGCGTTAATGAAAAACTGTTTTTT
TRBD1	-	TRBJ2-2	TRBV27	CASSPKTGRTGELFF	TGTGCCAGCAGTCCCAAGACAGGGAGAACCGGGGAGCTGTTTTTT
TRBD1	-	TRBJ2-5	TRBV7-9	CASSLGGTGLNETQYF	TGTGCCAGCAGCCTAGGGGGGACAGGGTTAAACGAGACCCAGTACTTC
TRBD2	-	TRBJ2-7	TRBV6-5	CASSYSSGGASEQYF	TGTGCCAGCAGTTACTCTAGCGGGGGGGCAAGCGAGCAGTACTTC
TRBD1	-	TRBJ1-6	TRBV28	CASRVKGTADNSPLHF	TGTGCCAGCAGAGTAAAAGGGACAGCTGATAATTCACCCCTCCACTTT
TRBD1	-	TRBJ2-7	TRBV2	CVTTEDRGYEQYF	TGTGTCACTACCGAGGACAGGGGATACGAGCAGTACTTC
TRBD1	-	TRBJ1-5	TRBV19	CASSMDREGNPQHF	TGTGCCAGTAGTATGGACAGGGAAGGCAATCCCCAGCATTTT
-	-	TRBJ2-1	TRBV9	CASSATGFPSGDGEQFF	TGTGCCAGCAGTGCAACGGGATTCCCCTCGGGGGATGGTGAGCAGTTCTTC
-	-	TRBJ2-4	TRBV28	CASSKMRELAKNIQYF	TGTGCCAGCAGCAAGATGAGGGAATTGGCCAAAAACATTCAGTACTTC
TRBD2	-	TRBJ2-7	TRBV5-6	CASSLGLVRDYSYEQYF	TGTGCCAGCAGCTTGGGACTCGTCCGGGACTACTCCTACGAGCAGTACTTC
-	once	TRBJ1-2	TRBV7-9	CASSSQTSNYGYTF	TGTGCCAGCAGCTCCCAGACTTCTAACTATGGCTACACCTTC
-	-	TRBJ1-6	TRBV5-1	CASSLGGRDNSPLHF	TGCGCCAGCAGCTTGGGAGGCAGAGATAATTCACCCCTCCACTTT
-	once	TRBJ1-1	TRBV18	CASSSGVRTEAFF	TGTGCCAGCTCATCAGGGGTAAGGACTGAAGCTTTCTTT
TRBD1	-	TRBJ1-6	TRBV5-1	CASTERTGNNSPLHF	TGCGCCAGCACCGAAAGGACAGGGAATAATTCACCCCTCCACTTT
-	-	TRBJ1-2	TRBV20-1	CSASPLDTSNYGYTF	TGCAGTGCTAGTCCACTAGATACCTCTAACTATGGCTACACCTTC
-	once	TRBJ2-7	TRBV11-2	CASRDSYEQYF	TGTGCCAGCCGCGACAGCTACGAGCAGTACTTC
TRBD1	-	TRBJ2-5	TRBV27	CASSPKDRVILETQYF	TGTGCCAGCAGTCCCAAGGACAGGGTTATTCTGGAGACCCAGTACTTC
TRBD1	-	TRBJ1-4	TRBV5-1	CASSSGGTVGNEKLFF	TGCGCCAGCAGCTCGGGCGGGACAGTTGGTAATGAAAAACTGTTTTTT
-	few	TRBJ1-1	TRBV7-9	CASSHGQHTEAFF	TGTGCCAGCAGCCACGGACAGCACACTGAAGCTTTCTTT
-	-	TRBJ1-5	TRBV7-6	CASSLAGMGQPQHF	TGTGCCAGCAGCTTGGCAGGGATGGGTCAGCCCCAGCATTTT
TRBD2	-	TRBJ2-7	TRBV27	CASSLSGGTYSYEQYF	TGTGCCAGCAGTTTATCGGGGGGGACCTACTCCTACGAGCAGTACTTC
-	-	TRBJ1-2	TRBV5-6	CASSFGTPYGYTF	TGTGCCAGCAGCTTCGGGACACCGTATGGCTACACCTTC
-	once	TRBJ1-5	TRBV7-9	CASSLAGNGNQPQHF	TGTGCCAGCAGCTTAGCCGGGAACGGCAATCAGCCCCAGCATTTT
TRBD1	few	TRBJ2-7	TRBV11-2	CASSLGGQGAAYEQYF	TGTGCCAGCAGCTTAGGGGGACAGGGGGCCGCCTACGAGCAGTACTTC
-	-	TRBJ2-3	TRBV7-3	CASSQGGADTQYF	TGTGCCAGCAGCCAAGGGGGGGCAGATACGCAGTATTTT
TRBD1	-	TRBJ1-2	TRBV9	CASSVETTGGYGYTF	TGTGCCAGCAGCGTAGAGACGACAGGGGGCTATGGCTACACCTTC
-	-	TRBJ2-2	TRBV15	CATSREGGTGELFF	TGTGCCACCAGCAGAGAAGGGGGTACCGGGGAGCTGTTTTTT
TRBD2	-	TRBJ2-2	TRBV5-4	CASSPLAGGPGELFF	TGTGCCAGCAGCCCACTAGCGGGGGGGCCAGGGGAGCTGTTTTTT
-	-	TRBJ1-1	TRBV18	CASSREGSLGRSTEAFF	TGTGCCAGCTCACGGGAGGGGTCGCTCGGTCGGTCAACTGAAGCTTTCTTT
-	-	TRBJ1-6	TRBV2	CASSEARQALSSPLHF	TGTGCCAGCAGTGAAGCGCGACAGGCGTTGAGTTCACCCCTCCACTTT
-	-	TRBJ1-1	TRBV19	CASNRVEERNTEAFF	TGTGCCAGTAATCGGGTCGAGGAGCGGAACACTGAAGCTTTCTTT
TRBD1	-	TRBJ2-7	TRBV2	CATHRDRGYEQYF	TGTGCCACCCACCGGGACAGAGGCTACGAGCAGTACTTC
-	-	TRBJ1-6	TRBV5-1	CASSLTPTQSSPLHF	TGCGCCAGCAGCTTGACTCCCACCCAATCTTCACCCCTCCACTTT
-	-	TRBJ1-1	TRBV11-3	CASSLRGWGRANTEAFF	TGTGCCAGCTCGCTAAGGGGGTGGGGTCGGGCGAACACTGAAGCTTTCTTT
TRBD1	-	TRBJ1-5	TRBV7-8	CASSFVGQETFYSNQPQHF	TGTGCCAGCAGCTTTGTCGGACAGGAAACTTTTTATAGCAATCAGCCCCAGCATTTT
-	-	TRBJ2-3	TRBV5-1	CASSLDAPGLPRDTQYF	TGCGCCAGCAGCTTGGACGCTCCGGGACTCCCCCGTGATACGCAGTATTTT
-	-	TRBJ2-1	TRBV2	CASTRLDSQYNEQFF	TGTGCCAGCACCCGACTTGACAGCCAGTACAATGAGCAGTTCTTC
TRBD1	-	TRBJ2-7	TRBV18	CASSPGQGTLYEQYF	TGTGCCAGCTCACCTGGACAGGGAACCCTCTACGAGCAGTACTTC
TRBD2	-	TRBJ2-7	TRBV2	CASRGGTYEQYF	TGTGCCAGCAGGGGGGGGACCTACGAGCAGTACTTC
-	once	TRBJ1-1	TRBV20-1	CSARTAEAFF	TGCAGTGCGAGGACAGCAGAAGCTTTCTTT
-	-	TRBJ1-1	TRBV10-3	CAISPYSPTPNTEAFF	TGTGCCATCAGTCCCTATTCCCCCACCCCGAACACTGAAGCTTTCTTT
-	few	TRBJ1-2	TRBV4-2	CASSQGTGSTGGTGYTF	TGTGCCAGCAGCCAAGGGACTGGATCGACCGGGGGAACTGGCTACACCTTC
-	-	TRBJ1-1	TRBV19	CAVSPGDREAFF	TGTGCCGTATCCCCGGGGGATAGAGAAGCTTTCTTT
-	-	TRBJ1-4	TRBV5-1	CASSPAGAGEKLFF	TGCGCCAGCAGCCCTGCGGGGGCCGGGGAAAAACTGTTTTTT
TRBD2	-	TRBJ2-7	TRBV11-2	CASTPRETSGVYEQYF	TGTGCCAGCACCCCAAGGGAGACTAGCGGGGTCTACGAGCAGTACTTC
-	-	TRBJ2-2	TRBV7-2	CASSLMAVNTGELFF	TGTGCCAGCAGCTTAATGGCGGTGAACACCGGGGAGCTGTTTTTT